This is a list of T cell receptor beta chains from one sample in a study of early T cells in non-severe SARS-CoV-2 infection. TCRdb reprocessed the 5' RACE reads with MiXCR, giving one entry per CDR3 protein. The sample consists of approximately 70,000 distinct CDR3 sequences, over 10% of them appearing once. Sequenced material: whole blood. These receptors were taken from an adult who was a healthcare worker with PCR-confirmed SARS-CoV-2 infection or an uninfected control (not recorded which). CDR3s include the opening cysteine and the closing phenylalanine or tryptophan. The D gene is left open where the match is weak. Part of the rows lack a size; the others show once, few, many or a class for expanded clones.

V gene	clone size	J gene	D gene	CDR3 DNA	CDR3 protein
TRBV9	.	TRBJ1-2	.	TGTGCCAGCAGCGTAGGGCAGCTTATCCAGTATGGCTACACCTTC	CASSVGQLIQYGYTF
TRBV4-3	.	TRBJ2-1	.	TGCGCCAGCAGCCGTGCTAGGGGTGAAGATGAGCAGTTCTTC	CASSRARGEDEQFF
TRBV24-1	few	TRBJ2-1	TRBD2	TGTGCCACCAGTGATGCTAGCGGGGGGTACAATGAGCAGTTCTTC	CATSDASGGYNEQFF
TRBV4-3	.	TRBJ1-2	.	TGCGCCAGCAGCCCGAAAGGGGCGGACTATGGCTACACCTTC	CASSPKGADYGYTF
TRBV3-1	many	TRBJ2-5	.	TGTGCCAGCAGCCAAGAAGGACAGCGATACCAAGAGACCCAGTACTTC	CASSQEGQRYQETQYF
TRBV9	few	TRBJ1-4	TRBD1	TGTGCCAGCAGCATCAGACAGGGACCTAATGAAAAACTGTTTTTT	CASSIRQGPNEKLFF
TRBV10-2	many	TRBJ2-5	TRBD2	TGCGCCAGCAGTGCGGGGACTAGCAGCCCAAGGACCCAGTACTTC	CASSAGTSSPRTQYF
TRBV18	.	TRBJ2-3	.	TGTGCCAGCTCACCACCGAGACCAGATACGCAGTATTTT	CASSPPRPDTQYF
TRBV27	few	TRBJ2-1	.	TGTGCCAGCAGTTTATACGGGGGCCAGGGGTACAATGAGCAGTTCTTC	CASSLYGGQGYNEQFF
TRBV7-3	many	TRBJ2-1	.	TGTGCCAGCAGCTCCCGACAGGACAATGAGCAGTTCTTC	CASSSRQDNEQFF
TRBV9	many	TRBJ2-3	TRBD1	TGTGCCAGCAGCACCAGACAGGGAGTCACGGATACGCAGTATTTT	CASSTRQGVTDTQYF
TRBV30	.	TRBJ1-1	.	TGTGCCTGGAGAGGCTTCATTACTAACACTGAAGCTTTCTTT	CAWRGFITNTEAFF
TRBV12-3/TRBV12-4	many	TRBJ2-7	.	TGTGCCAGCAGCCTAAACGAGGACGACGAGCAGTACTTC	CASSLNEDDEQYF
TRBV12-3/TRBV12-4	.	TRBJ1-2	.	TGTGCCAGCAGTTTCGCACCCGTGGGCAGCTATGGCTACACCTTC	CASSFAPVGSYGYTF
TRBV28	few	TRBJ1-5	TRBD1	TGTGCCAGTACTGACAGGGGCGATCAGCCCCAGCATTTT	CASTDRGDQPQHF
TRBV15	few	TRBJ2-5	.	TGTGCCACCAGCAAGCAGGGGATGGAGGAGACCCAGTACTTC	CATSKQGMEETQYF
TRBV27	.	TRBJ2-1	TRBD2	TGTGCCAGCAGCCCGGGTATCGGGAGGAACTACAATGAGCAGTTCTTC	CASSPGIGRNYNEQFF
TRBV2	.	TRBJ2-3	.	TGTGCCAGCAGTCGACAGGTTAGCACAGATACGCAGTATTTT	CASSRQVSTDTQYF
TRBV5-4	many	TRBJ1-1	.	TGTGCCAGCAGACACCAAGGACGCCCGAACACTGAAGCTTTCTTT	CASRHQGRPNTEAFF
TRBV7-2	many	TRBJ1-2	TRBD1	TGTGCCAGCAGCTTAAACAGGGGGATCTATGGCTACACCTTC	CASSLNRGIYGYTF
TRBV11-3	many	TRBJ2-4	.	TGTGCCAGCAGCTCTCCCTCGGAGGGCACCCGAAACATTCAGTACTTC	CASSSPSEGTRNIQYF
TRBV10-3	.	TRBJ2-3	.	TGTGCCATCAGTGAGGGGATGACAGATACGCAGTATTTT	CAISEGMTDTQYF
TRBV18	many	TRBJ2-5	.	TGTGCCAGCTCACCGTTTCAAAGGGAAGAGACCCAGTACTTC	CASSPFQREETQYF